This passage covers 2 T cell receptor beta chains from one sample sequenced in a study of OX40 agonist ivuxolimab in advanced cancers. Repertoires were generated with immunoSEQ multiplex PCR, while TCRdb's copy carries only in-frame clones and drops some. Of roughly 72,000 clones listed, roughly 89% are singletons. Sample: CD4+ or CD8+ T cells sorted from blood, taken in a trial of the OX40 agonist ivuxolimab. The receptors come from an adult with an advanced solid tumor such as melanoma, head and neck, liver or kidney cancer.

This rearrangement joins TRBV5-6 to TRBJ2-5; no clear D. CDR3 length: 16 amino acids. V lost 3 bases to trimming and J lost 0 bases, with 15 bases between them. The germline V gene has CDR1 SGHDT and CDR2 YYEEEE. CDR3 nucleotides: TGTGCCAGCAGCTCCGACGTGGTGAGGCACCAAGAGACCCAGTACTTC. Translation gives CASSSDVVRHQETQYF.

This clone was seen only once. The rearrangement joins TRBV5-6 to TRBJ1-5; the D gene is possibly TRBD1 (5 bases). CDR3 size: 16 residues. CDR1 is SGHDT, CDR2 YYEEEE, per germline. The V end lost 1 base, the J end lost 2 bases, and 13 bases lay between the germline ends. CDR3 region: CASSLWGEFGNQPQHF. CDR3 DNA sequence: TGTGCCAGCAGCTTGTGGGGGGAGTTTGGCAATCAGCCCCAGCATTTT.